This is a list of T cell receptor beta chains from one sample in a study of cytomegalovirus exposure and HLA in healthy donors. Sequencing used immunoSEQ multiplex PCR; TCRdb keeps in-frame clones, though not all of them. This table holds tens of thousands of clones, about 79% found once. Sequenced sample: PBMCs. Every receptor here comes from a female donor in good health and CMV-seronegative. The CDR3 runs from the conserved cysteine through the conserved F or W. The order of the fields is clone size, V gene, CDR3 length, J gene, CDR3 protein. A row's size may be missing; if present it is once, few, many or a size class.

clone_size: NA; v_call: TRBV9; cdr3_length: 15; j_call: TRBJ2-1; cdr3_aa: CASSFQGREGSEQFF
clone_size: NA; v_call: TRBV19; cdr3_length: 13; j_call: TRBJ1-2; cdr3_aa: CASRKTGDYGYTF
clone_size: NA; v_call: TRBV6-6; cdr3_length: 15; j_call: TRBJ1-1; cdr3_aa: CASSQIQGRNTEAFF
clone_size: NA; v_call: TRBV11-2; cdr3_length: 14; j_call: TRBJ1-1; cdr3_aa: CASSLEGRGTEAFF
clone_size: NA; v_call: TRBV29-1; cdr3_length: 10; j_call: TRBJ1-1; cdr3_aa: CSVVDNAAFF
clone_size: few; v_call: TRBV5-1; cdr3_length: 15; j_call: TRBJ2-1; cdr3_aa: CASSGGQGAYNEQFF
clone_size: NA; v_call: TRBV18; cdr3_length: 14; j_call: TRBJ1-1; cdr3_aa: CASSPGQIYTEAFF
clone_size: NA; v_call: TRBV6-1; cdr3_length: 15; j_call: TRBJ2-7; cdr3_aa: CASSEGQVLSYEQYF
clone_size: NA; v_call: TRBV15; cdr3_length: 15; j_call: TRBJ2-1; cdr3_aa: CATSRRRWTGDEQFF
clone_size: NA; v_call: TRBV5-1; cdr3_length: 14; j_call: TRBJ2-5; cdr3_aa: CASSLLTGEETQYF
clone_size: NA; v_call: TRBV5-1; cdr3_length: 14; j_call: TRBJ1-5; cdr3_aa: CASSLGSGNQPQHF
clone_size: NA; v_call: TRBV9; cdr3_length: 19; j_call: TRBJ2-6; cdr3_aa: CASSGGVAGRFSGANVLTF
clone_size: few; v_call: TRBV2; cdr3_length: 13; j_call: TRBJ1-1; cdr3_aa: CASSDQGNTEAFF
clone_size: NA; v_call: TRBV19; cdr3_length: 16; j_call: TRBJ2-7; cdr3_aa: CASSPGLAAASYEQYF
clone_size: NA; v_call: TRBV19; cdr3_length: 14; j_call: TRBJ2-5; cdr3_aa: CASSTGGYQGTQYF
clone_size: NA; v_call: TRBV28; cdr3_length: 13; j_call: TRBJ2-5; cdr3_aa: CASHRGAEETQYF
clone_size: once; v_call: TRBV7-2; cdr3_length: 15; j_call: TRBJ1-1; cdr3_aa: CASSLLTGGVTEAFF
clone_size: NA; v_call: TRBV29-1; cdr3_length: 14; j_call: TRBJ2-1; cdr3_aa: CSVEGTGSYNEQFF
clone_size: once; v_call: TRBV27; cdr3_length: 13; j_call: TRBJ2-3; cdr3_aa: CASSSPETDTQYF
clone_size: NA; v_call: TRBV27; cdr3_length: 15; j_call: TRBJ1-5; cdr3_aa: CASSSITGFYQPQHF
clone_size: NA; v_call: TRBV6-5; cdr3_length: 11; j_call: TRBJ2-1; cdr3_aa: CATKIPSEQFF
clone_size: NA; v_call: TRBV6-5; cdr3_length: 12; j_call: TRBJ2-1; cdr3_aa: CASSYSRYEQFF
clone_size: once; v_call: TRBV7-9; cdr3_length: 14; j_call: TRBJ2-2; cdr3_aa: CASSLNSNTGELFF
clone_size: once; v_call: TRBV6-6; cdr3_length: 16; j_call: TRBJ1-2; cdr3_aa: CASSYSGTGLNYGYTF
clone_size: NA; v_call: TRBV28; cdr3_length: 14; j_call: TRBJ2-2; cdr3_aa: CASRTQGYTGELFF
clone_size: once; v_call: TRBV5-1; cdr3_length: 13; j_call: TRBJ2-2; cdr3_aa: CASSIRGPGELFF
clone_size: NA; v_call: TRBV5-1; cdr3_length: 16; j_call: TRBJ1-1; cdr3_aa: CASSLRPGGSDTEAFF
clone_size: NA; v_call: TRBV5-1; cdr3_length: 15; j_call: TRBJ2-7; cdr3_aa: CASSLRTGTHYEQYF
clone_size: few; v_call: TRBV4-3; cdr3_length: 15; j_call: TRBJ2-5; cdr3_aa: CASSPRPTGEETQYF
clone_size: few; v_call: TRBV6-1; cdr3_length: 14; j_call: TRBJ1-1; cdr3_aa: CASSERGRNTEAFF
clone_size: NA; v_call: TRBV7-3; cdr3_length: 16; j_call: TRBJ1-1; cdr3_aa: CASSLWPGQGTTEAFF
clone_size: NA; v_call: TRBV10-3; cdr3_length: 16; j_call: TRBJ2-3; cdr3_aa: CAISAQTSGSADTQYF
clone_size: NA; v_call: TRBV30; cdr3_length: 13; j_call: TRBJ1-3; cdr3_aa: CAWTPWQGNTIYF
clone_size: NA; v_call: TRBV5-4; cdr3_length: 14; j_call: TRBJ2-3; cdr3_aa: CASTLTSSSDTQYF
clone_size: NA; v_call: TRBV28; cdr3_length: 14; j_call: TRBJ1-4; cdr3_aa: CASRMGRVREKLFF
clone_size: few; v_call: TRBV28; cdr3_length: 13; j_call: TRBJ1-2; cdr3_aa: CASTLQGNYGYTF
clone_size: NA; v_call: TRBV27; cdr3_length: 16; j_call: TRBJ1-1; cdr3_aa: CASSYLGQGYDTEAFF
clone_size: NA; v_call: TRBV7-2; cdr3_length: 16; j_call: TRBJ1-6; cdr3_aa: CASSLGGDRGNSPLHF
clone_size: NA; v_call: TRBV14; cdr3_length: 16; j_call: TRBJ1-5; cdr3_aa: CASSQASPRYNQPQHF
clone_size: once; v_call: TRBV11-2; cdr3_length: 12; j_call: TRBJ1-2; cdr3_aa: CASSLDYRGYTF
clone_size: NA; v_call: TRBV7-2; cdr3_length: 17; j_call: TRBJ1-1; cdr3_aa: CASSPTGQGTLNTEAFF
clone_size: NA; v_call: TRBV20-1; cdr3_length: 11; j_call: TRBJ2-3; cdr3_aa: CSAAGRVTQYF
clone_size: NA; v_call: TRBV15; cdr3_length: 14; j_call: TRBJ2-5; cdr3_aa: CATSRSRREETQYF
clone_size: NA; v_call: TRBV2; cdr3_length: 17; j_call: TRBJ2-7; cdr3_aa: CASTGTSGRSGLYEQYF